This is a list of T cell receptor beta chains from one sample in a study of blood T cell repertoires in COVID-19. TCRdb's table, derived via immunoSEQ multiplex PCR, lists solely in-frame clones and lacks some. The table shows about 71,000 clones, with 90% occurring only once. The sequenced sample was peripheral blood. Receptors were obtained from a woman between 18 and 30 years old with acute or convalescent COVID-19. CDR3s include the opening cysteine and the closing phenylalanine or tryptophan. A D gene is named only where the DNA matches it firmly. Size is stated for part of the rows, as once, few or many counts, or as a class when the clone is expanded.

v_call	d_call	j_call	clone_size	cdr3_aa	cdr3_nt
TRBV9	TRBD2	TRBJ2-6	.	CASSVEGGGISGANVLTF	TGTGCCAGCAGCGTAGAAGGCGGGGGGATCTCTGGGGCCAACGTCCTGACTTTC
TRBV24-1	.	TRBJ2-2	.	CATSNRAGELFF	TGTGCCACCAGCAACAGGGCCGGGGAGCTGTTTTTT
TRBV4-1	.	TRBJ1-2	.	CASSQDGRGLYGYTF	TGCGCCAGCAGCCAAGATGGGCGGGGGCTCTATGGCTACACCTTC
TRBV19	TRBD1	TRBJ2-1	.	CASSLSGGTNNEQFF	TGTGCCAGTAGTCTATCAGGGGGCACGAACAATGAGCAGTTCTTC
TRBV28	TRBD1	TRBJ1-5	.	CASSLRDRVQPQHF	TGTGCCAGCAGTCTGCGGGACAGGGTACAGCCCCAGCATTTT
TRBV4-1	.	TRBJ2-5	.	CASSQVRSQETQYF	TGCGCCAGCAGCCAAGTGCGGTCGCAGGAGACCCAGTACTTC
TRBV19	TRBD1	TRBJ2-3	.	CASSDRAPTGDTQYF	TGTGCCAGTAGTGACAGGGCCCCTACAGGGGATACGCAGTATTTT
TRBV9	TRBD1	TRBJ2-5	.	CASSVGQQARGTETQYF	TGTGCCAGCAGCGTAGGCCAACAGGCCAGGGGGACGGAGACCCAGTACTTC
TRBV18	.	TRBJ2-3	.	CASSERITGDTQYF	TGTGCCAGCTCAGAACGAATCACGGGAGATACGCAGTATTTT
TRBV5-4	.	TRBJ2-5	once	CASSLAGHIQETQYF	TGTGCCAGCAGCTTAGCGGGCCACATTCAAGAGACCCAGTACTTC
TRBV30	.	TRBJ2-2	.	CAWSVSVYPGELFF	TGTGCCTGGAGTGTATCTGTCTACCCCGGGGAGCTGTTTTTT
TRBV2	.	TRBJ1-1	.	CASSEGRVTEAFF	TGTGCCAGCAGTGAGGGCAGGGTGACTGAAGCTTTCTTT
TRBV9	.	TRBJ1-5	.	CASSVGRQGGQPQHF	TGTGCCAGCAGCGTTGGGAGGCAGGGAGGTCAGCCCCAGCATTTT
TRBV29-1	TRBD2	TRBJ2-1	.	CSVEIAGASEQFF	TGCAGCGTTGAAATAGCGGGCGCGAGTGAGCAGTTCTTC
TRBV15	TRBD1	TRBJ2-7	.	CATSRDLGQAYEQYF	TGTGCCACCAGCAGAGATTTGGGACAGGCCTACGAGCAGTACTTC
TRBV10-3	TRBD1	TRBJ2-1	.	CAISGDRDYNEQFF	TGTGCCATCAGTGGAGACAGGGACTACAATGAGCAGTTCTTC
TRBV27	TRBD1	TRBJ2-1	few	CASSPTTGVNEQFF	TGTGCCAGCAGTCCCACCACAGGGGTTAATGAGCAGTTCTTC
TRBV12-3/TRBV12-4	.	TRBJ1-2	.	CASSLVRVDGYTF	TGTGCCAGCAGTTTAGTCAGGGTCGATGGCTACACCTTC
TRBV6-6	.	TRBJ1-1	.	CASSLSRDMNTEAFF	TGTGCCAGCAGTTTGTCCAGGGACATGAACACTGAAGCTTTCTTT
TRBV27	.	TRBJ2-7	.	CASSLFMGGEQYF	TGTGCCAGCAGTTTATTTATGGGGGGCGAGCAGTACTTC
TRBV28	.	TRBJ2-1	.	CASSLENFRGQFF	TGTGCCAGCAGTTTAGAAAATTTCAGAGGGCAGTTCTTC
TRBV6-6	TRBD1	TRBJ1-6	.	CASSPRGLSPLHF	TGTGCCAGCAGCCCCAGGGGGCTCTCACCCCTCCACTTT
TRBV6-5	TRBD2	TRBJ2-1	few	CASRAGLGLGEQFF	TGTGCCAGCAGGGCGGGACTAGGGTTGGGTGAGCAGTTCTTC
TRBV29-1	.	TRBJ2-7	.	CSVAATGREQYF	TGCAGCGTTGCCGCCACAGGGCGCGAGCAGTACTTC
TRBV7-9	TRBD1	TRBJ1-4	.	CASSIRQGIVEKLFF	TGTGCCAGCAGCATCCGACAGGGGATCGTGGAAAAACTGTTTTTT
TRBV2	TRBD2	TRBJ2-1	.	CASRDQAGVTYNEQFF	TGTGCCAGCAGGGACCAAGCGGGAGTGACCTACAATGAGCAGTTCTTC
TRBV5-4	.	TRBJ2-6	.	CASSLVLQHLSGANVLTF	TGTGCCAGCAGCTTGGTATTACAGCACCTGTCTGGGGCCAACGTCCTGACTTTC
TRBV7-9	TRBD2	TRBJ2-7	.	CASSLLSAGVDEQYF	TGTGCCAGCAGCTTACTATCGGCGGGGGTGGACGAGCAGTACTTC
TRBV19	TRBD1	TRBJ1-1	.	CASSATGVSTEAFF	TGTGCCAGTAGTGCGACAGGGGTGAGCACTGAAGCTTTCTTT
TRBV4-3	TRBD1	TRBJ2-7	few	CASSQRQGVPYEQYF	TGCGCCAGCAGCCAAAGACAGGGGGTGCCCTACGAGCAGTACTTC
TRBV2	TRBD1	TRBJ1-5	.	CASRTGGPNQPQHF	TGTGCCAGCAGGACAGGGGGCCCCAATCAGCCCCAGCATTTT
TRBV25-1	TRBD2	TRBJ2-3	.	CASSRTSGTDTQYF	TGTGCCAGCAGCAGGACTAGCGGGACAGATACGCAGTATTTT
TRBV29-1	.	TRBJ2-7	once	CSVVSLSDYEQYF	TGCAGCGTTGTTAGTTTGTCCGACTACGAGCAGTACTTC
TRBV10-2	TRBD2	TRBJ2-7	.	CASSVTSGTSYEQYF	TGCGCCAGCAGTGTAACTAGCGGGACCTCCTACGAGCAGTACTTC
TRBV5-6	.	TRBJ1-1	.	CASTYAENTEAFF	TGTGCCAGCACCTATGCGGAGAACACTGAAGCTTTCTTT
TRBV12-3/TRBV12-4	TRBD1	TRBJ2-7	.	CASSRDRTYEQYF	TGTGCCAGCAGTAGGGACAGAACCTACGAGCAGTACTTC
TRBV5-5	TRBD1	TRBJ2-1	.	CASSLVGQEYNEQFF	TGTGCCAGCAGCTTAGTAGGACAGGAGTACAATGAGCAGTTCTTC
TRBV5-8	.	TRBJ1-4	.	CASSLRLGSTNEKLFF	TGTGCCAGCAGCTTGCGACTAGGGTCGACTAATGAAAAACTGTTTTTT
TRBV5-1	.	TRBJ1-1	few	CASSLDGTPNTEAFF	TGCGCCAGCAGCTTGGACGGGACACCGAACACTGAAGCTTTCTTT
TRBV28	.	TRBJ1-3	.	CASSLDGQPHSGNTIYF	TGTGCCAGCAGTTTAGACGGACAGCCGCACTCTGGAAACACCATATATTTT
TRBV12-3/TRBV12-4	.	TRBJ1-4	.	CASSLGRDEKLFF	TGTGCCAGCAGTTTGGGCAGGGATGAAAAACTGTTTTTT
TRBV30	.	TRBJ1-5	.	CAWSVGGPAQPQHF	TGTGCCTGGAGCGTAGGGGGACCCGCTCAGCCCCAGCATTTT
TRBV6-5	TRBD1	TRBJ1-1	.	CASRKPTGKGTEAFF	TGTGCCAGCAGAAAACCGACAGGGAAGGGCACTGAAGCTTTCTTT